This record covers a single TCR beta chain. As yet, its antigen is unknown. This sample stems from a study of T cell responses to AZD1222 COVID-19 vaccine. Trimming took 10 bases from V and 3 from J, leaving 15 bases between them. Germline V gene data show CDR1 as SEHNR and CDR2 as FQNEAQ (reference sequence). The CDR3 extends over 13 amino acids. Sequencing used immunoSEQ multiplex PCR; TCRdb keeps in-frame clones, though not all of them. The sample has 100,000 to 150,000 clones, more than 85% seen once. General observations from the study: White British donors predominated, females outnumbered males, and clonal diversity was possibly underestimated.

The V gene is TRBV7-9, the J gene TRBJ1-2, with D tentatively TRBD1 (6 bases). This sample comprised peripheral blood, obtained on day 0 of AZD1222 vaccination. The sequence was obtained from an adult in good health. The CDR3 loop is CANDKGDDYGYTF. For the CDR3, the DNA is TGTGCCAACGACAAGGGGGACGACTATGGCTACACCTTC.